Below, one T cell receptor beta chain is given with its context. Authors' analysis steps: By means of reference gene primer amplification, nucleated cell counts were estimated. The method was immunoSEQ multiplex PCR; TCRdb's version includes in-frame clones alone and lacks a portion of them. V, J and clone size are those of that table, while D and trimming were read from the DNA. The table lists 70,000 or so clones, approximately 79% of them singletons. The data were obtained in a study of blood T cell repertoires in COVID-19. The TCR sequence derives from a human donor in a cohort sampled during active COVID-19. Sequenced material: peripheral blood.

The CDR3 protein is CASRTGTGGIVSTEAFF. CDR3 bases: TGCGCCAGCAGAACCGGGACAGGGGGTATAGTGAGTACTGAAGCTTTCTTT. This chain uses TRBV5-1 with TRBJ1-1, with 11 bases fitting TRBD1. V lost 5 bases, J lost 5 bases, and 14 bases stayed unmatched. CDR1 and CDR2 from the germline V gene are SGHRS and YFSETQ. CDR3 length: 17 amino acids.